A single sample gave rise to the 24 T cell receptor beta chains below, sequenced in a study of blood T cell repertoires in COVID-19. Sequencing was performed with immunoSEQ multiplex PCR; in TCRdb, only in-frame clones are kept and a portion is missing. The sample yields some 220,000 clones, around 80% seen once. Material for sequencing was peripheral blood. These receptors originate from a human donor in a cohort sampled during active COVID-19.

Here the CDR3 DNA reads TGTGCCAGCAGCACAGCGAACACCGGGGAGCTGTTTTTT. Amino acid sequence: CASSTANTGELFF. The chain carries TRBV7-6 and TRBJ2-2, with D unresolved. Germline V gene sequence: CDR1 SGHVS, CDR2 FNYEAQ. The CDR3 runs to 13 residues. The V and J ends lost 5 bases and 0 bases respectively, with 4 bases between them.

This rearrangement joins TRBV10-3 to TRBJ2-2; 7 bases match TRBD2. J gave up 5 bases and V 6 bases, and 6 bases lay outside the gene matches. Per germline, CDR1 ENHRY and CDR2 SYGVKD. The CDR3 runs to 14 residues. Here the CDR3 DNA reads TGTGCCATCAGGAGGGCGGGAGAGACCGGGGAGCTGTTTTTT. Its translation is CAIRRAGETGELFF.

The V and J genes are TRBV2 and TRBJ1-1; unclear D gene. Trimming stripped 4 bases from V and 4 bases from J, with 10 bases between. Germline V gene lookup returns CDR1 SNHLY and CDR2 FYNNEI. The CDR3 has 13 residues. CDR3: CASSGTRSTEAFF. CDR3 sequence (DNA): TGTGCCAGCAGTGGTACTAGGTCCACTGAAGCTTTCTTT.

The chain is built from TRBV19 and TRBJ2-7; 8 positions agree with TRBD2. V lost 5 bases and J lost 3; bases outside the gene matches: 3. The germline V gene encodes CDR1 LNHDA and CDR2 SQIVND (reference sequence). CDR3 length: 13 amino acids. The CDR3 spells CASSETSVYEQYF. The CDR3 DNA reads TGTGCCAGTAGTGAGACTAGCGTCTACGAGCAGTACTTC.

This clone has a handful of counts. V usage is TRBV18 and J usage is TRBJ1-1, with D perhaps TRBD1 (5 bases). Germline V gene lookup returns CDR1 KGHSH and CDR2 LQKENI. This CDR3 spans 14 amino acids. V was pared by 3 bases and J by 3 bases, with 11 bases between. CDR3 region: CASSPQGFDTEAFF. Here the CDR3 DNA reads TGTGCCAGCTCACCGCAGGGTTTTGACACTGAAGCTTTCTTT.

This chain uses TRBV9 with TRBJ2-2; D possibly corresponds to TRBD1 (5 bases). The germline gives CDR1 SGDLS, CDR2 YYNGEE. The CDR3 extends over 16 amino acids. V was shortened by 3 bases and J by 4 bases, with 16 bases between the two germline ends. In DNA form, the CDR3 reads TGTGCCAGCAGCGCCCGACAGTCGGGTGGCACCGGGGAGCTGTTTTTT. Translation gives CASSARQSGGTGELFF. Full variable domain (outside the CDR3, taken from reference TRBV9 and TRBJ2-2): DSGVTQTPKHLITATGQRVTLRCSPRSGDLSVYWYQQSLDQGLQFLIQYYNGEERAKGNILERFSAQQFPDLHSELNLSSLELGDSALYFCASSARQSGGTGELFFGEGSRLTVL.

The V gene is TRBV24-1, the J gene TRBJ2-1; 8 nucleotides match TRBD1. The V gene's germline CDR1 is KGHDR and CDR2 SFDVKD. Trimming took 4 bases from V and 4 from J; bases not matched to a gene: 8. The CDR3 sequence is 16 residues long. As DNA, the CDR3 is TGTGCCACCAGTGACTTGGACAGGGCCTTGTACAATGAGCAGTTCTTC. Translating it yields CATSDLDRALYNEQFF.

This chain joins TRBV7-2 and TRBJ2-7; D perhaps matches TRBD1 (6 bases). This CDR3 is 16 amino acids long. The germline V and J ends were trimmed by 5 bases and 0 bases, with 17 bases remaining between them. Germline CDR1 and CDR2: SGHTA and FQGNSA. CDR3 loop: CASSPIRGAASYEQYF. Written as DNA, the CDR3 is TGTGCCAGCAGCCCGATCAGGGGCGCCGCCTCCTACGAGCAGTACTTC.

This chain uses TRBV5-6 with TRBJ1-3, with 7 bases that match TRBD1. The CDR3 consists of 17 residues. Germline CDR1 and CDR2: SGHDT and YYEEEE. Unmatched junction bases numbered 17, after V lost 4 bases and J lost 7 bases. The CDR3 coding sequence is TGTGCCAGCAGCAGTGACAGGGAGTATGATGGCCCTAACACCATATATTTT. Its translation is CASSSDREYDGPNTIYF.

The gene calls are TRBV5-1 and TRBJ1-6; no clear D gene. Trimming left V 0 bases short and J 5 bases short, with 9 bases between. There are 15 residues in the CDR3. Per germline, CDR1 SGHRS and CDR2 YFSETQ. The CDR3 here is CASSLDVSNNSPLHF. CDR3 coding DNA: TGCGCCAGCAGCTTGGATGTCAGTAATAATTCACCCCTCCACTTT.

The V and J genes are TRBV6-6 and TRBJ2-3; D is uncertain. The V end lost 5 bases, the J end lost 7 bases, and 10 bases lay between the germline ends. Germline values: CDR1 MNHNY, CDR2 SVGAGI (reference sequence). This CDR3 is built from 12 residues. In DNA, the CDR3 is TGTGCCAGCAGTCCCACCGGTAATACGCAGTATTTT. It is translated as CASSPTGNTQYF.

The table lists this clone with a count of one. The CDR3 loop reads CASSVPGTDSYEQYF. In DNA form, the CDR3 reads TGTGCCAGTAGTGTACCCGGGACAGACTCCTACGAGCAGTACTTC. The genes are TRBV19 and TRBJ2-7, with TRBD1 matching over 7 bases. The CDR3 consists of 15 residues. Looked up from germline, CDR1 is LNHDA and CDR2 is SQIVND (reference sequence). J gave up 0 bases and V 5 bases, and 7 bases lay outside the gene matches.

The chain has TRBV3-1 (or the pseudogene TRBV3-2) and TRBJ1-6, with D unclear. The CDR3 consists of 14 residues. CDR1 LGHDT and CDR2 YNNKEL come from the germline V gene (reference sequence). The germline V and J ends were trimmed by 1 base and 9 bases, with 10 bases remaining between them. For the CDR3, the DNA is TGTGCCAGCAGCCAAGTGGGCGGGAGTTCACCCCTCCACTTT. It translates to CASSQVGGSSPLHF.

The CDR3 spells CASSPNREDTQYF. DNA of the CDR3: TGTGCCAGCAGTCCCAACAGGGAAGATACGCAGTATTTT. The V and J genes are TRBV2 and TRBJ2-3; D might be TRBD1 (6 bases). The CDR3 runs 13 residues. Per the germline V gene, CDR1 is SNHLY and CDR2 is FYNNEI. The germline V and J ends were trimmed by 5 bases and 5 bases, with 11 bases remaining between them.

The V and J genes are TRBV3-1 (or the pseudogene TRBV3-2) and TRBJ2-7; unclear D gene. The germline V gene encodes CDR1 LGHDT and CDR2 YNNKEL (reference sequence). V lost 1 base, J lost 4 bases, and 8 bases lay in between. The CDR3 is made up of 13 amino acids. The CDR3 DNA is TGTGCCAGCAGCCAAGGCGTAATGTACGAGCAGTACTTC. Translation gives CASSQGVMYEQYF.

The V and J genes are TRBV7-2 and TRBJ1-5; 7 nucleotides align to TRBD1. This CDR3 has 14 residues. V lost 5 bases and J lost 5; bases outside the gene matches: 6. Germline V gene data show CDR1 as SGHTA and CDR2 as FQGNSA. CDR3 loop: CASSLTGRYQPQHF. CDR3 nucleotides: TGTGCCAGCAGCCTGACAGGGAGGTATCAGCCCCAGCATTTT.

This chain uses TRBV28 with TRBJ1-5; TRBD1 is a possible D gene (5 bases). Germline CDR1 is MDHEN and CDR2 is SYDVKM. The CDR3 contains 14 residues. V lost 7 bases and J lost 7, with 17 bases in between. For the CDR3, the DNA is TGTGCCAGCACCCCGGGGGGGGAACGGCAGCCCCAGCATTTT. It encodes CASTPGGERQPQHF.

The chain has TRBV4-2 and TRBJ2-3; TRBD2 matches at 7 bases. The germline gives CDR1 LGHNA, CDR2 YNFKEQ. The CDR3 is 17 residues long. Unmatched junction bases numbered 12, after V lost 1 base and J lost 5 bases. The CDR3 DNA follows: TGTGCCAGCAGCCAAGGAGAATGGGAGGGTACAGTAGATACGCAGTATTTT. It translates to CASSQGEWEGTVDTQYF.

The J gene is TRBJ1-2, the V gene TRBV11-2, with a weak D call TRBD1 (5 bases). V lost 1 base to trimming and J lost 7 bases, with 10 bases between them. This CDR3 has 13 amino acids. The germline V gene has CDR1 SGHAT and CDR2 FQNNGV. In nucleotides, the CDR3 is TGTGCCAGCAGCTTAGTCGGACAAAGTGGCTACACCTTC. As protein: CASSLVGQSGYTF.

The chain is built from TRBV6-5 and TRBJ1-1, with 9 bases fitting TRBD1. Trimming cost V 6 bases and J 6 bases; bases outside gene matches: 8. Germline V gene data show CDR1 as MNHEY and CDR2 as SVGAGI. The CDR3 extends over 14 amino acids. The CDR3 DNA follows: TGTGCCAGCAGCAGGGACAGGGAGAGCGCTGAAGCTTTCTTT. Translating gives CASSRDRESAEAFF.

This chain joins TRBV11-2 and TRBJ1-3, with D possibly matching TRBD1 (5 bases). The V end lost 4 bases, the J end lost 2 bases, and 9 bases lay between the germline ends. The CDR3 runs 14 residues. In germline, CDR1 is SGHAT, CDR2 FQNNGV. Written as DNA, the CDR3 is TGTGCCAGCAGCTCACAGGCTACTGGAAACACCATATATTTT. It codes for CASSSQATGNTIYF.

The chain has TRBV6-2 or TRBV6-3 and TRBJ2-3; D possibly corresponds to TRBD2 (5 bases). Per the germline V gene, CDR1 is MNHEY and CDR2 is SVGEGT. Trimming pared 5 bases from V and 4 bases from J, leaving 16 bases between. The CDR3 sequence is 15 residues long. In nucleotides, the CDR3 is TGTGCCAGCAGTAAATCGGACTTATCAGCAGATACGCAGTATTTT. Protein: CASSKSDLSADTQYF.

The J gene is TRBJ2-2, the V gene TRBV28, with TRBD1 matching 9 bases. V lost 5 bases, J lost 6 bases, and 4 bases stayed unmatched. This CDR3 has 14 residues. CDR1 MDHEN and CDR2 SYDVKM come from the germline V gene. This chain's CDR3 is CASSPQGASGELFF. CDR3 in DNA: TGTGCCAGCAGTCCACAGGGGGCGTCCGGGGAGCTGTTTTTT.

The genes are TRBV13 and TRBJ1-1; 7 nucleotides line up with TRBD1. CDR3 length: 13 residues. Germline V gene lookup returns CDR1 PRHDT and CDR2 FYEKMQ (reference sequence). V gave up 5 bases and J gave up 3 bases; unmatched junction bases: 3. Written as DNA, the CDR3 is TGTGCCAGCAGCATCAGGGGGTACACTGAAGCTTTCTTT. Its protein product is CASSIRGYTEAFF.